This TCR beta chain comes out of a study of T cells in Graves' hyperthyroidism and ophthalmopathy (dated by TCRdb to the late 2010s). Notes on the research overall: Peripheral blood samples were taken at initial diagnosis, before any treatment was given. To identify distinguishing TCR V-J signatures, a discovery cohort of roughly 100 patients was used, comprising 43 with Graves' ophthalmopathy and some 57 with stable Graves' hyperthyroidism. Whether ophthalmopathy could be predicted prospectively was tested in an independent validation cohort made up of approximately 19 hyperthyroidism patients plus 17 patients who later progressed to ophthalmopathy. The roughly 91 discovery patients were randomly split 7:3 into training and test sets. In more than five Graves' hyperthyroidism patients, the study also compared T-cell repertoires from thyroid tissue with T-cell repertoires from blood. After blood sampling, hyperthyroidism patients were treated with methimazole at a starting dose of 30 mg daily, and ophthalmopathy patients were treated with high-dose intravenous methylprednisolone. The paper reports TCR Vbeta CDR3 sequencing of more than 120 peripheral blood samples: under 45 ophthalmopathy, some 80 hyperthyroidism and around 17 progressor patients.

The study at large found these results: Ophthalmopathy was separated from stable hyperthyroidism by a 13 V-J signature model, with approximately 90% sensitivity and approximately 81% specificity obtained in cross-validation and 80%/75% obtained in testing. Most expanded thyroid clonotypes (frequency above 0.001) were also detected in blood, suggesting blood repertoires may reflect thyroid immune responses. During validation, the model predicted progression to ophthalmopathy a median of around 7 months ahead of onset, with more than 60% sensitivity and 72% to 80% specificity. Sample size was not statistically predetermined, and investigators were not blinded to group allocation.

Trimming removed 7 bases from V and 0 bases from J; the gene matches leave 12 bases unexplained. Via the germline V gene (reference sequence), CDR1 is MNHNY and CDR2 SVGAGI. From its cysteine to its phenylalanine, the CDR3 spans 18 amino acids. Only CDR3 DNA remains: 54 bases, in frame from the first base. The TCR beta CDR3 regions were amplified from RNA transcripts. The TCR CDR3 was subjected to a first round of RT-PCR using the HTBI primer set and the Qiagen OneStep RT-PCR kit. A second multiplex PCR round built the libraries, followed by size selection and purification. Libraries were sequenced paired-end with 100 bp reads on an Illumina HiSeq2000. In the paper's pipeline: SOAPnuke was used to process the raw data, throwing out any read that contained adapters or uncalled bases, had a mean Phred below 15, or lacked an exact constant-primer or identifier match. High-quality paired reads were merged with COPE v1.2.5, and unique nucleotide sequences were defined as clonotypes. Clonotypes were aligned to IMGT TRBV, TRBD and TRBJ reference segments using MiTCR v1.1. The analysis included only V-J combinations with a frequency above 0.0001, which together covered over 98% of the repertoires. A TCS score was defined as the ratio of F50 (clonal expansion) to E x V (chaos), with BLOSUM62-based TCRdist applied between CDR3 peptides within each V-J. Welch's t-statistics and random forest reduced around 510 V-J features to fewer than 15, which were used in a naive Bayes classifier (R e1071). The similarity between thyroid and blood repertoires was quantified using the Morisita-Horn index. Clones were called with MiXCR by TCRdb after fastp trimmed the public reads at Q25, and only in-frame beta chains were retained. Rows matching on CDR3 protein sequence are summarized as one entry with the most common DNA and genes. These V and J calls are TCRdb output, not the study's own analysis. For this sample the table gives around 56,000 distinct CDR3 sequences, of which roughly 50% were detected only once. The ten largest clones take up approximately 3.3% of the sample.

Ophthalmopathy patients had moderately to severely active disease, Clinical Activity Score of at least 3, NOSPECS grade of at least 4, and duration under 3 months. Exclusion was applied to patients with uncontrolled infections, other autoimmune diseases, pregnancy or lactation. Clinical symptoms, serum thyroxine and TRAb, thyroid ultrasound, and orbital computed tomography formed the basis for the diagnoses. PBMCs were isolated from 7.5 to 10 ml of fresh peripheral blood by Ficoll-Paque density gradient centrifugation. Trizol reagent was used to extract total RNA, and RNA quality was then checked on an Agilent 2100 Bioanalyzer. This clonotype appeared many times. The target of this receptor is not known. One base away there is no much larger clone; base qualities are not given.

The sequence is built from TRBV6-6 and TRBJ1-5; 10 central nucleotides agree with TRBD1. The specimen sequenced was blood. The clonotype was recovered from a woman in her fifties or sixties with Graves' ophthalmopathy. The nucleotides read TGTGCCAGCATGGGTTGGGACAGGGGCTCGTATAGCAATCAGCCCCAGCATTTT. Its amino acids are CASMGWDRGSYSNQPQHF.